Presented here are 13 T cell receptor beta chains from one specimen sequenced in a study of blood T cells in healthy people across ages. For the second PCR, which ran for roughly 7 to 11 cycles, a sample-barcoded 5' primer and a J-beta primer mix were used. TCRdb passed the 5' RACE reads through MiXCR, listing each CDR3 protein once. Among fewer than 700,000 distinct CDR3 sequences listed, 45% to 55% were seen once. Material: blood. The source of these receptors is an elderly man in good health.

The table lists this clonotype with a few counts. The chain uses TRBV6-2 or TRBV6-3 and TRBJ2-1; 9 positions agree with TRBD2. CDR1 MNHEY and CDR2 SVGEGT come from the germline V gene. V lost 5 bases and J lost 3; bases outside the gene matches: 11. The CDR3 length is 17 residues. The CDR3 loop reads CASSPIQAGGYYNEQFF. The CDR3, as DNA: TGTGCCAGCAGTCCAATCCAAGCGGGAGGATACTACAATGAGCAGTTCTTC.

Only a few counts were recorded for this clonotype. The genes are TRBV4-3 and TRBJ2-4; the D gene could be TRBD1 or TRBD2 (5 bases each). The J call may not be correct, given that the DNA end is closer to TRBJ2-7. Germline CDR1 and CDR2: LGHNA and YSLEER. CDR3 length: 15 residues. CDR3 sequence (DNA): TGCGCCAGCAGCCAAGCGGGTGGGGGTACCTACGAGCAGTACTTC. Its protein product is CASSQAGGGTYEQYF.

Details on this clonotype: A read error may be the cause here, since a much bigger clone is one base away. The CDR3 reads CSVEGLAGVPYEQYF. CDR3 in DNA: TGCAGCGTTGAGGGACTAGCGGGAGTCCCTTACGAGCAGTACTTC. The J gene is TRBJ2-7, the V gene TRBV29-1; the match to TRBD2 covers 14 bases. The CDR3 runs 15 residues. Per the germline V gene, CDR1 is SQVTM and CDR2 is ANQGSEA. The trim removed 3 bases at V and 4 bases at J, leaving 5 bases unmatched.

Comments on this clonotype: One junction end does not reproduce the germline sequence, and a read error may be involved. V is TRBV3-1 and J is TRBJ2-1; 7 bases align to TRBD2. The CDR3 contains 16 residues. Germline CDR1 is LGHDT and CDR2 is YNNKEL (reference sequence). The chain's CDR3 is CAGSQDASGAHNEQFF. CDR3 bases: TGTGCCGGCAGCCAAGATGCCAGCGGGGCCCACAATGAGCAGTTCTTC.

This clonotype was counted only a few times. The chain combines TRBV7-2 with TRBJ2-5; the D gene is possibly TRBD2 (6 bases). Trimming took 1 base from V and 4 from J, leaving 10 bases between them. The CDR3 is 14 residues long. In germline, CDR1 is SGHTA, CDR2 FQGNSA. For the CDR3, the DNA is TGTGCCAGCAGCTTAGGGAGGGCCCCAGAGACCCAGTACTTC. It specifies CASSLGRAPETQYF.

The chain joins TRBV20-1 to TRBJ1-2; 7 bases line up with TRBD1. This CDR3 has 12 amino acids. CDR1 is DFQATT and CDR2 is SNEGSKA in the germline V gene (reference sequence). J lost 2 bases, V lost 3 bases, and 0 bases had no gene match. CDR3 nucleotides: TGCAGTGCTAGGGGACAGAACTATGGCTACACCTTC. Its protein is CSARGQNYGYTF.

V is TRBV9 and J is TRBJ2-1, with D possibly TRBD2 on 5 matching bases. From germline, CDR1 is SGDLS and CDR2 YYNGEE. Between the trimmed V and J ends, which lost 0 bases and 7 bases, there was a span of 17 bases. The CDR3 contains 16 residues. CDR3 sequence reads: CASSVGGAQYWNEQFF. The CDR3 DNA is TGTGCCAGCAGCGTAGGGGGAGCGCAATATTGGAATGAGCAGTTCTTC.

The chain carries TRBV20-1 and TRBJ2-5; perhaps D is TRBD1 or TRBD2 (5 bases each). V lost 3 bases and J lost 2, with 10 bases in between. Germline-derived CDR1 and CDR2 are DFQATT and SNEGSKA (reference sequence). This CDR3 comprises 13 residues. In DNA form, the CDR3 reads TGCAGTGCTAGTTCGGGGCAGCAAGAGACCCAGTACTTC. Its protein is CSASSGQQETQYF.

The chain combines TRBV5-6 with TRBJ2-1; D unresolved. The CDR3 is made up of 14 amino acids. Trimming took 1 base from V and 2 from J, leaving 7 bases between them. Germline-derived CDR1 and CDR2 are SGHDT and YYEEEE. The CDR3: CASSLTDTYNEQFF. The CDR3 region has the DNA TGTGCCAGCAGCTTGACAGACACCTACAATGAGCAGTTCTTC.

This clonotype was counted only a few times. The V call is TRBV11-2, the J call TRBJ2-1; TRBD2 matches at 10 bases. This CDR3 has 15 residues. Germline CDR1 is SGHAT and CDR2 is FQNNGV. J was trimmed by 7 bases and V by 5 bases; bases with no gene match: 8. CDR3 protein: CASSPRTSGSNEQFF. CDR3 nucleotide sequence: TGTGCCAGCAGCCCTCGGACTAGCGGCTCAAATGAGCAGTTCTTC.

Comments on this clonotype: Mismatch with germline at one junction end may stem from a read error. The chain is built from TRBV20-1 and TRBJ2-2; D remains ambiguous. The CDR3 is 15 residues long. The germline V gene has CDR1 DFQATT and CDR2 SNEGSKA (reference sequence). In DNA, the CDR3 is TGCAGTGCCCTCGACGTTTTCGCGAACACCGGCGAGCTGTTTTTT. Residues: CSALDVFANTGELFF.

The rearrangement joins TRBV7-9 to TRBJ2-2, with D possibly matching TRBD2 (5 bases). The germline gives CDR1 SEHNR, CDR2 FQNEAQ (reference sequence). The CDR3 length is 16 residues. V was pared by 5 bases and J by 1 base, with 14 bases between. This CDR3 is CASSGIGEWNTGELFF. The CDR3 DNA follows: TGTGCCAGCAGCGGGATTGGGGAGTGGAACACCGGGGAGCTGTTTTTT.

This clonotype was seen a handful of times. The chain uses TRBV20-1 and TRBJ2-3; 8 bases agree with TRBD1. In germline, CDR1 is DFQATT, CDR2 SNEGSKA (reference sequence). The CDR3 is made up of 13 amino acids. The CDR3 sequence is CSSGQGGTDTQYF. As DNA, the CDR3 is TGCAGCTCCGGACAGGGCGGCACAGATACGCAGTATTTT.